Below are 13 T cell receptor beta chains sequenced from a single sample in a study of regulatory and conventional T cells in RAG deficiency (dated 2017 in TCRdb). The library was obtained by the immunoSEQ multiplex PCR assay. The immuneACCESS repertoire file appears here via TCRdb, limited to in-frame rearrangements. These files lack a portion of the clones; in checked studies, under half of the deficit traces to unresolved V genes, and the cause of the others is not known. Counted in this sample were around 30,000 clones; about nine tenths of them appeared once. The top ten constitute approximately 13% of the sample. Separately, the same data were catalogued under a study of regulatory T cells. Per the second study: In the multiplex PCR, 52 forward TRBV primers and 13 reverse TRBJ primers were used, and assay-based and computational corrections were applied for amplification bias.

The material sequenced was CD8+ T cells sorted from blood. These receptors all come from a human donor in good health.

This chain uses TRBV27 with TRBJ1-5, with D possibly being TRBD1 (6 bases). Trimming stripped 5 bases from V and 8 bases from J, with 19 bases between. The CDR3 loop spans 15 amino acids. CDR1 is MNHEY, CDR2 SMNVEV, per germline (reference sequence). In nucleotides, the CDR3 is TGTGCCAGCAGTCCCTGGGGAAGGGGGAAAGAGCCCCAGCATTTT. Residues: CASSPWGRGKEPQHF.

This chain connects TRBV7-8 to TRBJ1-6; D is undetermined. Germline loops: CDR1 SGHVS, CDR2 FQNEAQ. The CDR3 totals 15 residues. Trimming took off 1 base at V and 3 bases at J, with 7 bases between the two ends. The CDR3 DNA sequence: TGTGCCAGCAGCTTAGGGGTGCTCTATAATTCACCCCTCCACTTT. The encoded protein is CASSLGVLYNSPLHF.

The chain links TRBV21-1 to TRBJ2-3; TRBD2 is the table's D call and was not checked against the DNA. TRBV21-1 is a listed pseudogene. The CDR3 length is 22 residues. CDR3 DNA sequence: TGTGCCAGCAGCAAAGGTATGGCGGCTAGCGGTATGCACCAGAAAGAAACAGATACGCAGTATTTT. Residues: CASSKGMAASGMHQKETDTQYF.

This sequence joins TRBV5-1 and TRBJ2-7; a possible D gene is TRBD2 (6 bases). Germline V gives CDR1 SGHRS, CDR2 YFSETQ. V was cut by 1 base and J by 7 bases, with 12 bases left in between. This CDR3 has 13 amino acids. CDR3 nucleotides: TGCGCCAGCAGCTTGAAAGCGGGCCGGGAGCAGTACTTC. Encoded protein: CASSLKAGREQYF.

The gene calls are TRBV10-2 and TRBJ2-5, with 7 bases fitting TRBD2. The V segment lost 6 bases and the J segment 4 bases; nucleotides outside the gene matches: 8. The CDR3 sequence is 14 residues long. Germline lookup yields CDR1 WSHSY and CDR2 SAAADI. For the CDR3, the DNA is TGCGCCAGCAGAACAGCGGGGCGGGGAGAGACCCAGTACTTC. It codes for CASRTAGRGETQYF.

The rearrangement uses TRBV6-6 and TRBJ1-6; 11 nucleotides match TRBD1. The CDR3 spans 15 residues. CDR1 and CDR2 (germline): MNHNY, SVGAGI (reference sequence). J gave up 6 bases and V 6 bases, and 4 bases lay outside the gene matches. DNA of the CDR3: TGTGCCAGCAGAGCGGGACAGGGGGTTAATTCACCCCTCCACTTT. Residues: CASRAGQGVNSPLHF.

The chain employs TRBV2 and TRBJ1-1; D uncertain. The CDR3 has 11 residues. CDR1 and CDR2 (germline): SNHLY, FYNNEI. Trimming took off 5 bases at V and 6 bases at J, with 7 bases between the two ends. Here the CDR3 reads CASSLLPEAFF. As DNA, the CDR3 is TGTGCCAGCAGTTTACTACCTGAAGCTTTCTTT.

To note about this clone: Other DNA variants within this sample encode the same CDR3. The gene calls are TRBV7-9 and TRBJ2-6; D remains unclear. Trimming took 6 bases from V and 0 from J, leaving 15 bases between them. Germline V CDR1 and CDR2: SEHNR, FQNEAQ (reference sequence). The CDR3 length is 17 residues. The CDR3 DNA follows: TGTGCCAGCAGACCTCCCTTCAGAAGCTCTGGGGCCAACGTCCTGACTTTC. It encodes CASRPPFRSSGANVLTF.

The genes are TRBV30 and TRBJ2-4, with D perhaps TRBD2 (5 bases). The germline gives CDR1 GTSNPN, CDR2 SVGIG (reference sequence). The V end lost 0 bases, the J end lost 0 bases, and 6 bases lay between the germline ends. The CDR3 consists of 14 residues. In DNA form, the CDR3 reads TGTGCCTGGAGTGTGGCGGGAGCCAAAAACATTCAGTACTTC. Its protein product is CAWSVAGAKNIQYF.

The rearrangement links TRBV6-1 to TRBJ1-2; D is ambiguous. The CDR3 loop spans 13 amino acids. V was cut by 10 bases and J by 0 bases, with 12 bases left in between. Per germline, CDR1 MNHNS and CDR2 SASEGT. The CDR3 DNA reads TGTGCCACCACTTGGGAAGCTAACTATGGCTACACCTTC. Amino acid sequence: CATTWEANYGYTF.

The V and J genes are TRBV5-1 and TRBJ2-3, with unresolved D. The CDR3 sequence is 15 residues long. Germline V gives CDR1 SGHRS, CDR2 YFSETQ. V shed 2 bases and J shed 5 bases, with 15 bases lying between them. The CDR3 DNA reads TGCGCCAGCAGCTTAGACACCGGTCGGGTAGATACGCAGTATTTT. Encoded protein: CASSLDTGRVDTQYF.

The CDR3 loop is CAWSWSAHNEQFF. For the CDR3, the DNA is TGTGCCTGGAGTTGGTCAGCACACAATGAGCAGTTCTTC. This chain links TRBV30 with TRBJ2-1, with D hard to call. The germline V gene encodes CDR1 GTSNPN and CDR2 SVGIG (reference sequence). The CDR3 consists of 13 residues. V was cut by 2 bases and J by 5 bases, with 10 bases left in between.

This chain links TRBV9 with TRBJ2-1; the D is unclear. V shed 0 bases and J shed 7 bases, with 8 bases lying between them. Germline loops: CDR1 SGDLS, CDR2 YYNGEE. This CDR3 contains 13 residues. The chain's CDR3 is CASSVEADNEQFF. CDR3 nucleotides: TGTGCCAGCAGCGTAGAGGCCGATAATGAGCAGTTCTTC.